This T cell receptor beta chain was profiled in a study of human T cells and chemical hapten exposure (dated by TCRdb to about 2021). In the study overall: Libraries were pooled for sequencing, and variation in per-sample TCR yields was attributed mainly to small differences in library volumes within the pool. This study followed changes in the peripheral blood TCR repertoire in vivo during primary and secondary sensitization of alopecia patients to the hapten diphenylcyclopropenone (DPC). Both TCR alpha and TCR beta chains were sequenced from each blood RNA sample. Overall study results and their limits: Repeated subsampling changed both the strength of the expansion versus patch-test correlation and the threshold at which that correlation became significant. DPC sensitization did not change how many TCRs were above 1 in 1000 frequency, and no evidence was found of alterations in global repertoire structure.

Receptor libraries were prepared by 5' RACE. Sequencing used an Illumina MiSeq. During library preparation, unique molecular identifiers were attached to individual cDNA molecules so that TCRs could be counted quantitatively and reproducibly. The authors' analysis ran thus. A median of around 100,000 TCRs per sample was observed, with a range of about 20,000 to 700,000. The Decombinator software suite was used to annotate the V, J and CDR3 of the TCR reads. Every sample was subsampled to the same number of TCRs (28,000) for the PS versus PT1 abundance plots. TCRs were defined as expanded if absent before sensitization and observed at least eight times at the 2-week time point. Using fastp trimming at Q25 and MiXCR clonotype assembly, TCRdb reanalyzed the public sequencing data and kept in-frame beta chains. Every entry covers one CDR3 protein and lists the most common genes and DNA from its rows. What appears here as the V and J calls and clone size reflects TCRdb's work, not the paper's. The sample table records more than 60,000 distinct CDR3 sequences; approximately 16% of these occur just once. The ten most abundant clones make up around 6.8% of the sample.

Total RNA was isolated from unfractionated whole blood collected in Tempus Blood RNA tubes. Roughly five healthy volunteers were used as TCR sequencing controls and were bled at day 0, 2 weeks and 6 weeks. With respect to this clonotype: It lacks a known antigen. No much larger clonotype is one base removed from it; base qualities were not supplied.

The source of this sequence is a female donor in good health.

The nucleotide sequence reads TGTGCCAGCAGTGGGGCCGCAAACGCGAACACCGGGGAGCTGTTTTTT. It specifies CASSGAANANTGELFF. The chain is made from TRBV2 and TRBJ2-2; no D gene is confidently identified. As encoded in the germline V gene, CDR1 is SNHLY while CDR2 is FYNNEI. At the junction V is shortened by 4 bases and J by 0 bases, with 12 bases in between. The CDR3 has 16 amino acids, counting the end cysteine and phenylalanine. Here the CDR3 DNA is all that survives: 48 bases in frame from base 1.